The rows below give T cell receptor beta chains drawn from one sample of a study of blood T cells in healthy people across ages. Using its own MiXCR run on the 5' RACE reads, TCRdb lists one record per CDR3 protein. The data hold about 620,000 distinct CDR3 sequences, with 40% to 65% observed a single time. The sample comprised blood. Receptors were obtained from a woman older than 75 in good health. Both conserved end residues are part of each CDR3. The order of the fields is D gene, clone size, V gene, J gene, CDR3 DNA, CDR3 protein. The D gene is left open where the match is weak. Size tells how often a clone was seen (once, few, many) or the class of an expanded clone, and some rows leave it out.

D gene: .; clone size: many; V gene: TRBV29-1; J gene: TRBJ2-1; CDR3 DNA: TGCAGCGTTGATGAGACAGTATTTAACAATGAGCAGTTCTTC; CDR3 protein: CSVDETVFNNEQFF
D gene: TRBD2; clone size: few; V gene: TRBV15; J gene: TRBJ2-3; CDR3 DNA: TGTGCCACTCGAGCGGGAGGGGAGGCAGATACGCAGTATTTT; CDR3 protein: CATRAGGEADTQYF
D gene: .; clone size: .; V gene: TRBV7-2; J gene: TRBJ1-1; CDR3 DNA: TGTGCCAGCAGCTCCCGGGACACTTTGAACACTGAAGCTTTCTTT; CDR3 protein: CASSSRDTLNTEAFF
D gene: .; clone size: .; V gene: TRBV11-2; J gene: TRBJ2-5; CDR3 DNA: TGTGCCAGCAGTCCTGAGTCGGGGAGGGAGACCCAGTACTTC; CDR3 protein: CASSPESGRETQYF
D gene: .; clone size: .; V gene: TRBV4-1; J gene: TRBJ2-5; CDR3 DNA: TGCGCCAGCAGCCCCTTTCCGGGGGAGCAGTACTTC; CDR3 protein: CASSPFPGEQYF
D gene: TRBD1; clone size: .; V gene: TRBV12-3/TRBV12-4; J gene: TRBJ2-7; CDR3 DNA: TGTGCCAGCAGCCATGGACAGGGGGCCAACGAGCAGTACTTC; CDR3 protein: CASSHGQGANEQYF
D gene: .; clone size: .; V gene: TRBV29-1; J gene: TRBJ2-2; CDR3 DNA: TGCAGCGTTGCAATCGCGAACACCGGGGAGCTGTTTTTT; CDR3 protein: CSVAIANTGELFF
D gene: .; clone size: many; V gene: TRBV7-8; J gene: TRBJ1-5; CDR3 DNA: TGTGCCAGCAGCTTAGGACAGGCGGGTGCTTATAGCAATCAGCCCCAGCATTTT; CDR3 protein: CASSLGQAGAYSNQPQHF
D gene: .; clone size: many; V gene: TRBV12-3/TRBV12-4; J gene: TRBJ1-2; CDR3 DNA: TGTGCCAGCAGTTTAGGTCGGCTACCCGCCGGCTACACCTTC; CDR3 protein: CASSLGRLPAGYTF
D gene: TRBD1; clone size: .; V gene: TRBV9; J gene: TRBJ1-2; CDR3 DNA: TGTGCCAGCACCAGGCAGGGGGCGGACTATGGCTACACCTTC; CDR3 protein: CASTRQGADYGYTF
D gene: .; clone size: .; V gene: TRBV10-3; J gene: TRBJ2-1; CDR3 DNA: TGTGCCATCAGTGAGCCCCAGGCCTACAATGAGCAGTTCTTC; CDR3 protein: CAISEPQAYNEQFF
D gene: TRBD1; clone size: .; V gene: TRBV30; J gene: TRBJ1-2; CDR3 DNA: TGTGCCTGGAGTAGTCAAACCGGGACAGGGGAGGGCTACACCTTC; CDR3 protein: CAWSSQTGTGEGYTF
D gene: TRBD1; clone size: many; V gene: TRBV2; J gene: TRBJ2-7; CDR3 DNA: TGTGCCAGCACGAGACGACAGGGGGAACCCTACGAGCAGTACTTC; CDR3 protein: CASTRRQGEPYEQYF
D gene: .; clone size: many; V gene: TRBV5-1; J gene: TRBJ2-7; CDR3 DNA: TGCGCCAGCAGCTTGGTTGCGGAGACCTACGAGCAGTACTTC; CDR3 protein: CASSLVAETYEQYF
D gene: .; clone size: .; V gene: TRBV12-3/TRBV12-4; J gene: TRBJ1-2; CDR3 DNA: TGTGCCAGCAGTTTTTTATCAGGGTACGGCTACACCTTC; CDR3 protein: CASSFLSGYGYTF
D gene: TRBD2; clone size: .; V gene: TRBV2; J gene: TRBJ2-7; CDR3 DNA: TGTGCCACCAGGACTAGCGGGTTGTACGAGCAGTACTTC; CDR3 protein: CATRTSGLYEQYF
D gene: .; clone size: .; V gene: TRBV2; J gene: TRBJ1-2; CDR3 DNA: TGTGCCGACAGAGGACAGAAAGTCCCCTATGGCTACACCTTC; CDR3 protein: CADRGQKVPYGYTF
D gene: .; clone size: .; V gene: TRBV4-1; J gene: TRBJ2-3; CDR3 DNA: TGCGCCAGCAGCCAGGGGGAACAGAGCACAGATACGCAGTATTTT; CDR3 protein: CASSQGEQSTDTQYF
D gene: .; clone size: .; V gene: TRBV20-1; J gene: TRBJ2-5; CDR3 DNA: TGCAGTGCTAGGAGGGTATGGGGGACGCAAGAGCCCCAGTACTTC; CDR3 protein: CSARRVWGTQEPQYF
D gene: TRBD1; clone size: .; V gene: TRBV20-1; J gene: TRBJ1-4; CDR3 DNA: TGCAGTGCTAGAGAGACCCCCGACAGGGCGCCTAATGAAAAACTGTTTTTT; CDR3 protein: CSARETPDRAPNEKLFF
D gene: .; clone size: few; V gene: TRBV19; J gene: TRBJ2-1; CDR3 DNA: TGTGCCAGTAGTAGGGAAGGGGCCGGCTACAATGAGCAGTTCTTC; CDR3 protein: CASSREGAGYNEQFF
D gene: .; clone size: .; V gene: TRBV7-3; J gene: TRBJ2-2; CDR3 DNA: TGTGCCAGCAGCTTAACAGGGGGAGTCGCCGGGGAGCTGTTTTTT; CDR3 protein: CASSLTGGVAGELFF
D gene: TRBD1; clone size: .; V gene: TRBV2; J gene: TRBJ2-7; CDR3 DNA: TGTGCCAGCAGGAGAGGACAGGCCGGCCGAAATGAGCAGTACTTC; CDR3 protein: CASRRGQAGRNEQYF
D gene: .; clone size: few; V gene: TRBV3-1; J gene: TRBJ1-4; CDR3 DNA: TGTGCCAGCAGCCAAAAAGGAAAACTGTTTTTT; CDR3 protein: CASSQKGKLFF
D gene: .; clone size: .; V gene: TRBV5-1; J gene: TRBJ2-7; CDR3 DNA: TGCGCCAGCAGCTGGGATCGGGGGGAGCAGTACTTC; CDR3 protein: CASSWDRGEQYF
D gene: .; clone size: .; V gene: TRBV20-1; J gene: TRBJ2-3; CDR3 DNA: TGCAGTGCTCCTCATGCGTGGACAGATACGCAGTATTTT; CDR3 protein: CSAPHAWTDTQYF
D gene: TRBD2; clone size: many; V gene: TRBV11-3; J gene: TRBJ2-3; CDR3 DNA: TGTGCCAGCAGCTTGACCCCCAGCGGGGGGACCCACACAGATACGCAGTATTTT; CDR3 protein: CASSLTPSGGTHTDTQYF
D gene: TRBD2; clone size: .; V gene: TRBV3-1; J gene: TRBJ2-2; CDR3 DNA: TGTGCCAGCAGCCGAAATGGGAGGGGGAACACCGGGGAGCTGTTTTTT; CDR3 protein: CASSRNGRGNTGELFF
D gene: TRBD1; clone size: .; V gene: TRBV5-1; J gene: TRBJ2-4; CDR3 DNA: TGCGCCAGCAGCCCAGGGGACAGGGAGAAAAACATTCAGTACTTC; CDR3 protein: CASSPGDREKNIQYF
D gene: TRBD2; clone size: few; V gene: TRBV2; J gene: TRBJ2-7; CDR3 DNA: TGTGCCAGCAGTGAAGCCGGGACTAGCTTATCCTACGAGCAGTACTTC; CDR3 protein: CASSEAGTSLSYEQYF
D gene: TRBD2; clone size: .; V gene: TRBV20-1; J gene: TRBJ2-1; CDR3 DNA: TGCAGTGCTGAACCGGGACTAGCGGGGCCGACCAATGAGCAGTTCTTC; CDR3 protein: CSAEPGLAGPTNEQFF
D gene: .; clone size: many; V gene: TRBV3-1; J gene: TRBJ2-1; CDR3 DNA: TGTGCCAGCAGCCATGGCAGGGGCGGGAACCCCAATGAGCAGTTCTTC; CDR3 protein: CASSHGRGGNPNEQFF
D gene: TRBD2; clone size: .; V gene: TRBV7-3; J gene: TRBJ2-1; CDR3 DNA: TGTGCCAGCAGCTTAACCCGGACTAGCGGGGGGAGCTCCTACAATGAGCAGTTCTTC; CDR3 protein: CASSLTRTSGGSSYNEQFF
D gene: TRBD1; clone size: .; V gene: TRBV10-3; J gene: TRBJ2-1; CDR3 DNA: TGTGCCATCAGGTTGACAGGGACCTACAATGAGCAGTTCTTC; CDR3 protein: CAIRLTGTYNEQFF
D gene: .; clone size: .; V gene: TRBV25-1; J gene: TRBJ2-1; CDR3 DNA: TGTGCCAGCAGTGGGTGGAGTTTAGGGTCCTACAATGAGCAGTTCTTC; CDR3 protein: CASSGWSLGSYNEQFF
D gene: .; clone size: few; V gene: TRBV19; J gene: TRBJ2-7; CDR3 DNA: TGTGCCAGTAGTGCTGGTTCCAATGAGCAGTACTTC; CDR3 protein: CASSAGSNEQYF
D gene: .; clone size: many; V gene: TRBV14; J gene: TRBJ2-7; CDR3 DNA: TGTGCCAGCTGCCCTCGGACACTAGCCTTCTACGAGCAGTACTTC; CDR3 protein: CASCPRTLAFYEQYF
D gene: .; clone size: once; V gene: TRBV5-1; J gene: TRBJ2-2; CDR3 DNA: TGCGCCAGCAGCTTAACAGGAGTGAACACCGGGGAGCTGTTTTTT; CDR3 protein: CASSLTGVNTGELFF
D gene: .; clone size: .; V gene: TRBV5-6; J gene: TRBJ1-1; CDR3 DNA: TGTGCCAGCAGCGGGAGGGAGGGGAGGACTGAAGCTTTCTTT; CDR3 protein: CASSGREGRTEAFF
D gene: .; clone size: .; V gene: TRBV11-2; J gene: TRBJ2-7; CDR3 DNA: TGTGCCAGCAGCTTACAGGAGGGCCGAGACGAGCAGTACTTC; CDR3 protein: CASSLQEGRDEQYF
D gene: TRBD2; clone size: .; V gene: TRBV20-1; J gene: TRBJ2-1; CDR3 DNA: TGCAGTGCCCCCCGGGGGGGAGTAGGTTTGTCCTACAATGAGCAGTTCTTC; CDR3 protein: CSAPRGGVGLSYNEQFF
D gene: TRBD1; clone size: .; V gene: TRBV30; J gene: TRBJ1-1; CDR3 DNA: TGTGCCTGGAATAAACAGGGGTTGAACACTGAAGCTTTCTTT; CDR3 protein: CAWNKQGLNTEAFF
D gene: .; clone size: .; V gene: TRBV20-1; J gene: TRBJ1-1; CDR3 DNA: TGCAGTGCTAGAGATCTCCCGGCCCCCACTGAAGCTTTCTTT; CDR3 protein: CSARDLPAPTEAFF
D gene: TRBD1; clone size: .; V gene: TRBV7-2; J gene: TRBJ1-2; CDR3 DNA: TGTGCCAGCAGCCCAACACAGGGGGTTGGCTACACCTTC; CDR3 protein: CASSPTQGVGYTF
D gene: .; clone size: .; V gene: TRBV9; J gene: TRBJ2-5; CDR3 DNA: TGTGCCAGCAGCGGAGCGCACCAAGAGACCCAGTACTTC; CDR3 protein: CASSGAHQETQYF
D gene: .; clone size: .; V gene: TRBV12-3/TRBV12-4; J gene: TRBJ1-1; CDR3 DNA: TGTGCCAGCCGGACCACTGGAGCAAATGGCACTGAAGCTTTCTTT; CDR3 protein: CASRTTGANGTEAFF
D gene: .; clone size: .; V gene: TRBV27; J gene: TRBJ1-2; CDR3 DNA: TGTGCCAGCAGTTTAGGCAGGGTGTGGGTCTATGGCTACACCTTC; CDR3 protein: CASSLGRVWVYGYTF
D gene: .; clone size: few; V gene: TRBV20-1; J gene: TRBJ2-3; CDR3 DNA: TGCAGTGCTAGAGATAGGGGTTCGACAGATACGCAGTATTTT; CDR3 protein: CSARDRGSTDTQYF
D gene: .; clone size: few; V gene: TRBV7-9; J gene: TRBJ2-1; CDR3 DNA: TGTGCCAGCAGCTTCGGTGAGCAGTTCTTC; CDR3 protein: CASSFGEQFF
D gene: TRBD1; clone size: .; V gene: TRBV10-3; J gene: TRBJ1-6; CDR3 DNA: TGTGCCATCAGGGGGACAGGGAACTCACCCCTCCACTTT; CDR3 protein: CAIRGTGNSPLHF
D gene: .; clone size: .; V gene: TRBV29-1; J gene: TRBJ2-1; CDR3 DNA: TGCAGCGTTGTGGAGTATGTTGGGCAGGCTGAGCAGTTCTTC; CDR3 protein: CSVVEYVGQAEQFF
D gene: TRBD2; clone size: .; V gene: TRBV5-1; J gene: TRBJ2-3; CDR3 DNA: TGCGCCAGCAGTGGGGGGGAGACAGATACGCAGTATTTT; CDR3 protein: CASSGGETDTQYF
D gene: .; clone size: many; V gene: TRBV2; J gene: TRBJ2-1; CDR3 DNA: TGTGCCAGCAGACGACAGGCTGTCTCCTACAATGAGCAGTTCTTC; CDR3 protein: CASRRQAVSYNEQFF
D gene: TRBD2; clone size: .; V gene: TRBV29-1; J gene: TRBJ2-1; CDR3 DNA: TGCAGCGTGCCCCGGACTAGCGGGAGGGCCGATGAGCAGTTCTTC; CDR3 protein: CSVPRTSGRADEQFF
D gene: .; clone size: many; V gene: TRBV6-5; J gene: TRBJ2-1; CDR3 DNA: TGTGCCAGCAGTTACTCGAGAAGGGAGAATGAGCAGTTCTTC; CDR3 protein: CASSYSRRENEQFF
D gene: .; clone size: .; V gene: TRBV27; J gene: TRBJ2-5; CDR3 DNA: TGTGCCAGCAGAAATCGGGGGACCCCGGGGGTTTTTACCCAGTACTTC; CDR3 protein: CASRNRGTPGVFTQYF
D gene: .; clone size: many; V gene: TRBV4-1; J gene: TRBJ2-1; CDR3 DNA: TGCGCCAGCAGCCAACCCCGGGTAGCGGCCTACAATGAGCAGTTCTTC; CDR3 protein: CASSQPRVAAYNEQFF
D gene: .; clone size: .; V gene: TRBV5-5; J gene: TRBJ2-3; CDR3 DNA: TGTGCCAGCAGCGATGTTCGGGCAGATACGCAGTATTTT; CDR3 protein: CASSDVRADTQYF
D gene: TRBD2; clone size: .; V gene: TRBV7-2; J gene: TRBJ2-7; CDR3 DNA: TGTGCCAGCAGCTCTTCTAGCGGGGCTCAATACGAGCAGTACTTC; CDR3 protein: CASSSSSGAQYEQYF